This T cell receptor beta chain was documented in a study of blood T cell repertoires in COVID-19. About the research overall: Sources were T cells, B-cell-depleted T cells, or PBMCs; the material itself was cDNA or gDNA.

Per the original data handling: Reference gene primer amplification gave estimated nucleated cell counts. TCRdb's copy holds only in-frame clones and misses some; the assay was immunoSEQ multiplex PCR. V and J calls and clone size are given by that table; D and trimming were obtained from the DNA. The top ten hold over 0.95% of the sample, which has roughly 230,000 clones, 70% to 90% seen once. Germline V CDR1 and CDR2: SEHNR, FQNEAQ (reference sequence). Trimming took off 3 bases at V and 2 bases at J, with 14 bases between the two ends. The CDR3 spans 16 residues. Sequenced sample: peripheral blood. V is TRBV7-9 and J is TRBJ2-1; D is perhaps TRBD1 (5 bases). This TCR derives from a man aged 35 to 55 with acute or convalescent COVID-19. The CDR3 is CASSFSGRATYNEQFF. In DNA, the CDR3 is TGTGCCAGCAGCTTCTCCGGCAGGGCCACCTACAATGAGCAGTTCTTC.